Presented here are 26 T cell receptor beta chains from one specimen sequenced in a study of blood T cell repertoires in COVID-19. Some clones are missing from TCRdb's copy, which holds only in-frame ones; the method was immunoSEQ multiplex PCR. The data show approximately 190,000 clones, about 88% seen once. Material: peripheral blood. Receptor source: a woman in her thirties or forties who had recovered from COVID-19.

As regards this clone: Additional DNA sequences in this sample encode the identical CDR3. This chain joins TRBV5-1 and TRBJ2-5; D is ambiguous. Germline V gene data show CDR1 as SGHRS and CDR2 as YFSETQ. The V end lost 0 bases, the J end lost 3 bases, and 3 bases lay between the germline ends. This CDR3 has 12 amino acids. This CDR3 reads CASSLGEETQYF. The CDR3 coding sequence is TGCGCCAGCAGCTTGGGAGAAGAGACCCAGTACTTC.

The count of this clone is one. The gene calls are TRBV19 and TRBJ2-7; the match to TRBD2 covers 16 bases. Germline V gene lookup returns CDR1 LNHDA and CDR2 SQIVND (reference sequence). The CDR3 extends over 20 amino acids. Trimming removed 5 bases from V and 2 bases from J; junction bases left unmatched: 15. CDR3: CASSDYVPTGTSGRAYEQYF. CDR3 nucleotides: TGTGCCAGTAGTGACTACGTCCCCACCGGGACTAGCGGGAGGGCCTACGAGCAGTACTTC.

This chain joins TRBV14 and TRBJ2-7; 7 bases map to TRBD1. Looked up from germline, CDR1 is SGHDN and CDR2 is FVKESK. This CDR3 is 14 amino acids long. Unmatched junction bases numbered 7, after V lost 3 bases and J lost 5 bases. CDR3 DNA sequence: TGTGCCAGCAGCCATTCGCAGGGGGTTCACGAGCAGTACTTC. Amino acid sequence: CASSHSQGVHEQYF.

The CDR3 nucleotides read TGTGCCTGGATACCTGGGCGGACAGGGGAGCGAAAAGCTTTCTTT. Translation gives CAWIPGRTGERKAFF. This chain connects TRBV30 to TRBJ1-1; 9 positions agree with TRBD1. The J segment lost 9 bases and the V segment lost 4 bases, leaving 15 bases of the junction unmatched. The CDR3 is made up of 15 amino acids. CDR1 and CDR2 from the germline V gene are GTSNPN and SVGIG (reference sequence).

DNA for the CDR3: TGTGCCAGCAGTGACCTGACAGGGGGCACTGAAGCTTTCTTT. Protein sequence: CASSDLTGGTEAFF. The chain links TRBV2 to TRBJ1-1; 9 bases map to TRBD1. The V and J ends lost 3 bases and 4 bases, in that order; junction bases with no gene match: 3. Germline V gives CDR1 SNHLY, CDR2 FYNNEI. The CDR3 consists of 14 residues.

This chain connects TRBV2 to TRBJ1-4; a possible D gene is TRBD1 (6 bases). V lost 8 bases to trimming and J lost 8 bases, with 27 bases between them. The CDR3 runs to 17 residues. Germline values: CDR1 SNHLY, CDR2 FYNNEI. The CDR3 is CASETEAGALGKEKLFF. CDR3 sequence (DNA): TGTGCCAGCGAGACCGAGGCAGGGGCACTGGGGAAAGAAAAACTGTTTTTT.

CDR3: CASSSNNLRGGYTF. The CDR3 coding sequence is TGTGCCAGCAGTTCCAACAACCTTCGCGGGGGCTACACCTTC. The chain links TRBV27 to TRBJ1-2; no definite D call. The V end lost 4 bases, the J end lost 8 bases, and 17 bases lay between the germline ends. Germline lookup yields CDR1 MNHEY and CDR2 SMNVEV (reference sequence). The CDR3 runs to 14 residues.

J is TRBJ2-7 and V is TRBV4-3; 9 nucleotides match TRBD1. Trimming removed 0 bases from V and 3 bases from J; junction bases left unmatched: 6. Germline assignment: CDR1 LGHNA and CDR2 YSLEER. The CDR3 length is 16 residues. The CDR3 DNA is TGCGCCAGCAGCCAAGAGAGAGGGGGACAGGGCTACGAGCAGTACTTC. Its protein is CASSQERGGQGYEQYF.

The chain recombines TRBV18 with TRBJ2-1; 7 bases are a match to TRBD1. This CDR3 contains 15 residues. V lost 0 bases to trimming and J lost 3 bases; unmatched junction nucleotides: 2. Germline V gene lookup returns CDR1 KGHSH and CDR2 LQKENI. This chain's CDR3 is CASSPPGQLYNEQFF. The CDR3 DNA reads as TGTGCCAGCTCACCACCGGGACAGCTCTACAATGAGCAGTTCTTC. The whole variable domain, remainder taken from reference TRBV18 and TRBJ2-1, is NAGVMQNPRHLVRRRGQEARLRCSPMKGHSHVYWYRQLPEEGLKFMVYLQKENIIDESGMPKERFSAEFPKEGPSILRIQQVVRGDSAAYFCASSPPGQLYNEQFFGPGTRLTVL.

The V and J genes are TRBV6-6 and TRBJ1-1, with TRBD1 as a possible D gene (6 bases). Trimming took 2 bases from V and 1 from J, leaving 14 bases between them. Germline CDR1 is MNHNY and CDR2 is SVGAGI (reference sequence). This CDR3 region has 16 residues. CDR3 in amino acids: CASSYGGANANTEAFF. The CDR3, as DNA: TGTGCCAGCAGTTACGGGGGGGCCAACGCGAACACTGAAGCTTTCTTT.

J is TRBJ1-4 and V is TRBV27, with D possibly matching TRBD1 (5 bases). The CDR3 covers 15 residues. Trimming took off 1 base at V and 5 bases at J, with 11 bases between the two ends. CDR1 and CDR2 (germline): MNHEY, SMNVEV (reference sequence). The CDR3 here is CASSLFLGENEKLFF. The CDR3 coding sequence is TGTGCCAGCAGTTTATTCCTAGGGGAAAATGAAAAACTGTTTTTT.

This clone has just one count. J is TRBJ1-4 and V is TRBV7-9; D may be TRBD1 (6 bases). V was clipped by 7 bases and J by 8 bases, with 20 bases between them. Germline CDR1 and CDR2: SEHNR and FQNEAQ (reference sequence). The CDR3 sequence is 15 residues long. CDR3 residues: CASTPGRGFGEKLFF. CDR3 DNA: TGTGCCAGCACCCCTGGGAGGGGGTTTGGCGAAAAACTGTTTTTT.

The rearrangement links TRBV10-3 to TRBJ2-5; TRBD2 agrees at 8 bases. CDR3 size: 15 residues. V lost 3 bases, J lost 2 bases, and 5 bases stayed unmatched. Per germline, CDR1 ENHRY and CDR2 SYGVKD. The CDR3 loop is CAISEPGGSQETQYF. Here the CDR3 DNA reads TGTGCCATCAGTGAACCGGGGGGGTCTCAAGAGACCCAGTACTTC.

There are a few counts of this clone. The chain carries TRBV13 and TRBJ2-1; TRBD2 matches 11 bases. Germline V gene sequence: CDR1 PRHDT, CDR2 FYEKMQ (reference sequence). The CDR3 has 16 amino acids. V lost 5 bases and J lost 4; bases outside the gene matches: 7. The CDR3 DNA is TGTGCCAGCAGCCCTAGGCGACTAGCGGGATACAATGAGCAGTTCTTC. Protein: CASSPRRLAGYNEQFF.

The chain combines TRBV7-2 with TRBJ2-3, with TRBD2 identical over 9 bases. V trimming: 5 bases; J trimming: 2 bases; junction bases outside the gene matches: 5. The germline gives CDR1 SGHTA, CDR2 FQGNSA. The CDR3 is made up of 15 amino acids. The CDR3 region is CASSQSSGNTDTQYF. CDR3 DNA: TGTGCCAGCAGCCAATCTAGCGGGAACACAGATACGCAGTATTTT.

This clone appeared once. The V gene is TRBV28, the J gene TRBJ1-2; D is perhaps TRBD1 (6 bases). Germline CDR1 is MDHEN and CDR2 is SYDVKM. CDR3 length equals 12 residues. Trimming removed 7 bases from V and 5 bases from J, with 11 bases in between. The CDR3 loop reads CASMDSQYGYTF. The CDR3 nucleotides are TGTGCCAGCATGGACAGCCAATATGGCTACACCTTC.

This clone was seen a few times. CDR3 sequence: CASSLGASGSNNEQFF. The CDR3 bases are TGTGCCAGCAGCTTGGGGGCTAGCGGGAGTAACAATGAGCAGTTCTTC. This chain links TRBV5-6 with TRBJ2-1, with 10 nucleotides matching TRBD2. The V gene end was trimmed by 0 bases and the J gene end by 5 bases; junction bases not matched to a gene: 5. The CDR3 is 16 amino acids. CDR1 and CDR2 (germline): SGHDT, YYEEEE.

The chain recombines TRBV5-6 with TRBJ2-2; D perhaps matches TRBD2 (5 bases). Germline assignment: CDR1 SGHDT and CDR2 YYEEEE. Trimming removed 4 bases from V and 4 bases from J, with 26 bases in between. The CDR3 totals 19 residues. The CDR3 is CASSHYLLSSRVFTGELFF. The CDR3 nucleotides read TGTGCCAGCAGCCATTATTTACTTTCCTCGCGGGTATTCACCGGGGAGCTGTTTTTT.

This clone appeared once. J is TRBJ1-1 and V is TRBV2, with D uncertain. The V gene's germline CDR1 is SNHLY and CDR2 FYNNEI. The CDR3 has 11 residues. Trimming removed 10 bases from V and 1 base from J, with 7 bases in between. The CDR3, as DNA: TGTGCCACCGGGAGGAACACTGAAGCTTTCTTT. Its protein product is CATGRNTEAFF.

DNA of the CDR3: TGTGCCAGTAGGCGTTACGGTCCGGGACAGGGGGCGGATCAGCCCCAGCATTTT. Its translation is CASRRYGPGQGADQPQHF. This chain connects TRBV19 to TRBJ1-5; TRBD1 aligns across 12 bases. After removal of 6 bases from V and 5 bases from J, the junction contained 14 bases not matched to a gene. This CDR3 has 18 amino acids. Looked up from germline, CDR1 is LNHDA and CDR2 is SQIVND (reference sequence).

The V and J genes are TRBV5-1 and TRBJ2-5; TRBD2 might be the D (6 bases). Germline V gene lookup returns CDR1 SGHRS and CDR2 YFSETQ. Trimming cost V 2 bases and J 2 bases, with 16 bases left between them. The CDR3 is 16 residues long. CDR3 nucleotide sequence: TGCGCCAGCAGCTTTATAGCGGAACCACAACAAGAGACCCAGTACTTC. Residues: CASSFIAEPQQETQYF.

The rearrangement uses TRBV7-8 and TRBJ2-1; D unclear. V shed 4 bases and J shed 1 base, with 8 bases lying between them. In germline, CDR1 is SGHVS, CDR2 FQNEAQ. This CDR3 comprises 14 residues. CDR3 sequence: CASSYGESYNEQFF. Written as DNA, the CDR3 is TGTGCCAGCAGCTATGGAGAGTCCTACAATGAGCAGTTCTTC.

V is TRBV5-4 and J is TRBJ2-1, with 7 bases matching TRBD1. Germline CDR1 reads SGHNT; CDR2 reads YYREEE (reference sequence). The CDR3 covers 14 residues. After removal of 2 bases from V and 5 bases from J, the junction contained 4 bases not matched to a gene. CDR3 nucleotide sequence: TGTGCCAGCAGCTTTGGGACAGCGAACAATGAGCAGTTCTTC. This gives the protein CASSFGTANNEQFF. Together with reference TRBV5-4 and TRBJ2-1, the CDR3 gives the full variable domain: ETGVTQSPTHLIKTRGQQVTLRCSSQSGHNTVSWYQQALGQGPQFIFQYYREEENGRGNFPPRFSGLQFPNYSSELNVNALELDDSALYLCASSFGTANNEQFFGPGTRLTVL.

The CDR3 nucleotides are TGTGCCAGCAGTTTAATGGAGGGGGCGCTGGGGGCCAACGTCCTGACTTTC. Its protein product is CASSLMEGALGANVLTF. The chain employs TRBV28 and TRBJ2-6; a possible D gene is TRBD1 (7 bases). Trimming took off 2 bases at V and 4 bases at J, with 15 bases between the two ends. The CDR3 has 17 residues. Germline V gives CDR1 MDHEN, CDR2 SYDVKM.

The V call is TRBV5-6, the J call TRBJ1-1; 8 bases map to TRBD1. The V and J ends lost 4 bases and 1 base, in that order; junction bases with no gene match: 12. This CDR3 is 17 amino acids long. Per germline, CDR1 SGHDT and CDR2 YYEEEE. CDR3 in amino acids: CASSTFRLDRANTEAFF. The DNA of the CDR3 is TGTGCCAGCAGCACTTTTCGACTGGACAGGGCGAACACTGAAGCTTTCTTT. The whole variable domain, remainder taken from reference TRBV5-6 and TRBJ1-1, is DAGVTQSPTHLIKTRGQQVTLRCSPKSGHDTVSWYQQALGQGPQFIFQYYEEEERQRGNFPDRFSGHQFPNYSSELNVNALLLGDSALYLCASSTFRLDRANTEAFFGQGTRLTVV.

The chain combines TRBV2 with TRBJ1-6, with a possible D match to TRBD1 (6 bases). Trimming removed 5 bases at V and 8 bases at J, with 16 bases between. Looked up from germline, CDR1 is SNHLY and CDR2 is FYNNEI. This CDR3 comprises 15 residues. Here the CDR3 reads CASSPPGHLDSPLHF. Here the CDR3 DNA reads TGTGCCAGCAGTCCCCCGGGACATTTGGATTCACCCCTCCACTTT.